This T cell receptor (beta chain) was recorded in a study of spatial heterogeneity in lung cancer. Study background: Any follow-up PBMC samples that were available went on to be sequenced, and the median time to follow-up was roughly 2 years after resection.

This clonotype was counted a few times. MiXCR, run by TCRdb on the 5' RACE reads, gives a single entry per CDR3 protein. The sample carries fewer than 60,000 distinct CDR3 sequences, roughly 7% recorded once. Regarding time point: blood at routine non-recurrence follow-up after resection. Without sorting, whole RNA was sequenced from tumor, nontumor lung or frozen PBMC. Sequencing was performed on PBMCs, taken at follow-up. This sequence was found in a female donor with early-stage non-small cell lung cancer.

CDR3 DNA sequence: TGTGCCATCAGTCAGGGTACCTATGGCTACACCTTC. Its protein is CAISQGTYGYTF. The rearrangement uses TRBV10-3 and TRBJ1-2, with D possibly being TRBD1 (5 bases). V lost 5 bases, J lost 4 bases, and 8 bases lay in between. The CDR3 consists of 12 residues. Germline CDR1 reads ENHRY; CDR2 reads SYGVKD.